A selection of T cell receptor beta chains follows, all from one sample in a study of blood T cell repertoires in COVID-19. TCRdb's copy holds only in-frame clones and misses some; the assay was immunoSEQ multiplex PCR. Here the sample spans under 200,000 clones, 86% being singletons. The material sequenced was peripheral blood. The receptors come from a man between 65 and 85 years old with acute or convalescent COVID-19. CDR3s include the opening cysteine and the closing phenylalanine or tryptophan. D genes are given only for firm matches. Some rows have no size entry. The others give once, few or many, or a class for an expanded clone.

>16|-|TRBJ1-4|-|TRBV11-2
CASSLRAAGGNEKLFF
TGTGCCAGCAGCTTAAGGGCAGCTGGGGGCAATGAAAAACTGTTTTTT
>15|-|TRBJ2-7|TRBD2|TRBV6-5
CASSSLGAGGYEQYF
TGTGCCAGCAGTTCCCTCGGGGCGGGGGGCTACGAGCAGTACTTC
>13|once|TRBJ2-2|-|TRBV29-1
CSLGASGRGELFF
TGCAGCCTAGGGGCTTCGGGGAGGGGGGAGCTGTTTTTT
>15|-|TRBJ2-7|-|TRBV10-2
CASSIRRESSYEQYF
TGCGCCAGCAGTATTCGGCGGGAAAGCTCCTACGAGCAGTACTTC
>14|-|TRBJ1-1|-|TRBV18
CASSPGRVNTEAFF
TGTGCCAGCTCACCAGGGCGGGTGAACACTGAAGCTTTCTTT
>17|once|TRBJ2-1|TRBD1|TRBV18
CASSPISGGSSYNEQFF
TGTGCCAGCTCACCCATTTCAGGGGGAAGCTCCTACAATGAGCAGTTCTTC
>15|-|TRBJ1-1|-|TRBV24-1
CAPHRLRGKFREAFF
TGTGCCCCGCACAGGTTAAGGGGCAAGTTTAGGGAAGCTTTCTTT
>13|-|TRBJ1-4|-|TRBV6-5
CASTGQGNEKLFF
TGTGCCAGTACTGGGCAGGGGAACGAAAAACTGTTTTTT
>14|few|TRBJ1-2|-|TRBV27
CASSPYQPGYGYTF
TGTGCCAGCAGTCCGTATCAGCCGGGCTATGGCTACACCTTC
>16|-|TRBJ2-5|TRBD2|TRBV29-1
CSVEEGLAFSQETQYF
TGCAGCGTTGAAGAGGGACTAGCGTTCTCACAAGAGACCCAGTACTTC
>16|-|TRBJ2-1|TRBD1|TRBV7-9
CASTIQGDREYNEQFF
TGTGCCAGCACCATCCAGGGGGACAGGGAATACAATGAGCAGTTCTTC
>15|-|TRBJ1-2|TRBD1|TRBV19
CASSTTGTENYGYTF
TGTGCCAGTAGCACAACCGGGACAGAAAACTATGGCTACACCTTC
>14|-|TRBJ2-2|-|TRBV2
CASRAVTNTGELFF
TGTGCCAGCAGGGCGGTGACGAACACCGGGGAGCTGTTTTTT
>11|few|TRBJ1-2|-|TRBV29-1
CSVDGQNGYTF
TGCAGCGTTGATGGTCAGAATGGCTACACCTTC
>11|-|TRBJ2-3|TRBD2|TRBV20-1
CSALSGATQYF
TGCAGTGCCCTGAGCGGGGCTACGCAGTATTTT
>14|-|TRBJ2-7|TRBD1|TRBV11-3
CASSSRQGGHEQYF
TGTGCCAGCAGCTCCCGACAGGGGGGACACGAGCAGTACTTC
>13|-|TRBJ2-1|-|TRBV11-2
CASSFVEAGEQFF
TGTGCCAGCAGCTTTGTAGAGGCCGGGGAGCAGTTCTTC
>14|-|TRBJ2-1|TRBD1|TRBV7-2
CASSFGTGYNEQFF
TGTGCCAGCAGCTTCGGGACAGGATACAATGAGCAGTTCTTC
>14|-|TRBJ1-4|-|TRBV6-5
CASSESIYNEKLFF
TGTGCCAGCAGCGAGAGTATCTATAATGAAAAACTGTTTTTT
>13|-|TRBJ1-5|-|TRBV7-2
CASSFDNNQPQHF
TGTGCCAGCAGCTTTGACAACAATCAGCCCCAGCATTTT
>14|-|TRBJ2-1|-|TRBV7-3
CASSLVGDHNEQFF
TGTGCCAGCAGCTTAGTGGGAGACCACAATGAGCAGTTCTTC
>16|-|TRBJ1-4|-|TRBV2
CASMGGADRYNEKLFF
TGTGCCAGCATGGGGGGGGCAGATAGGTATAATGAAAAACTGTTTTTT
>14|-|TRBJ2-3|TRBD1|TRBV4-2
CASSHASLDRRPFF
TGTGCCAGCAGCCATGCTTCTCTGGACAGGCGGCCCTTTTTT
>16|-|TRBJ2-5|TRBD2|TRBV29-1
CSVALTSGGPGETQYF
TGCAGCGTTGCTTTGACTAGCGGGGGGCCGGGGGAGACCCAGTACTTC
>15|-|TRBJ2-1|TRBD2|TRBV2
CASRPLAGGPYEQFF
TGTGCCAGCAGACCTCTAGCGGGGGGGCCTTATGAGCAGTTCTTC
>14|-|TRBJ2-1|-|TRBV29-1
CSVGYSGGWNEQFF
TGCAGCGTTGGCTATAGCGGAGGATGGAATGAGCAGTTCTTC
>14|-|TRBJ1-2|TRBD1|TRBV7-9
CASSRTGESYGYTF
TGTGCCAGCAGCCGGACAGGGGAGAGCTATGGCTACACCTTC
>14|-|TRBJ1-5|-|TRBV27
CASSFSFTDQPQHF
TGTGCCAGCAGTTTTTCGTTCACAGATCAGCCCCAGCATTTT
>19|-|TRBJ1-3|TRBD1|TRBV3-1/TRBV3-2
CASSQDRDRVSPTGNTIYF
TGTGCCAGCAGCCAAGACCGGGACAGGGTAAGTCCTACAGGAAACACCATATATTTT
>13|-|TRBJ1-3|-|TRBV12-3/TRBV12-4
CASRWSSGNTIYF
TGTGCCAGCAGATGGAGCTCTGGAAACACCATATATTTT
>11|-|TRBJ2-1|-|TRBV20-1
CSALTPNEQFF
TGCAGTGCTCTTACACCCAATGAGCAGTTCTTC
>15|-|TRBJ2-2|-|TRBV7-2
CASSWVQGSTGELFF
TGTGCCAGCAGCTGGGTCCAGGGAAGCACCGGGGAGCTGTTTTTT
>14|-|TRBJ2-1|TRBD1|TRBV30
CAWSVTGGRNEQFF
TGTGCCTGGAGTGTAACAGGGGGCAGGAATGAGCAGTTCTTC
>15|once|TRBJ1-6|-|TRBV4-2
CASSPIVGEASPLHF
TGTGCCAGCAGCCCCATTGTAGGGGAGGCTTCACCCCTCCACTTT
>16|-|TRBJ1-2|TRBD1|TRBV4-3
CASSQDLRQGGYGYTF
TGCGCCAGCAGCCAAGACCTCAGACAGGGAGGCTATGGCTACACCTTC
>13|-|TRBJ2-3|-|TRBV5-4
CASSPPSTDTQYF
TGTGCCAGCAGTCCCCCTAGCACAGATACGCAGTATTTT
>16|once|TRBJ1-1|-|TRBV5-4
CASSLALNPVQDGAFF
TGTGCCAGCAGCTTGGCCCTAAATCCTGTACAGGACGGGGCTTTCTTT
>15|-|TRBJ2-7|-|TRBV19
CASSAYWGRGHEQYF
TGTGCCAGTAGTGCTTACTGGGGCAGGGGCCACGAGCAGTACTTC
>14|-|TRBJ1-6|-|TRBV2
CASSLRSPNSPLHF
TGTGCCAGCAGCCTCCGTTCTCCGAATTCACCCCTCCACTTT
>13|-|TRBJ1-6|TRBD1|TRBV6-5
CASTGTGGTPLHF
TGTGCCAGCACTGGGACAGGGGGGACACCCCTCCACTTT
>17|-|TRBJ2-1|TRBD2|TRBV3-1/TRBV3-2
CASSQGGALAGRDEQFF
TGTGCCAGCAGCCAAGGGGGGGCACTAGCGGGAAGAGATGAGCAGTTCTTC
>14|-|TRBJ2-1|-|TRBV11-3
CASSLRQGGDEQFF
TGTGCCAGCAGCCTGAGACAGGGAGGCGATGAGCAGTTCTTC
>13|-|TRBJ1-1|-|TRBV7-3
CASSPLLNTEAFF
TGTGCCAGCAGCCCCCTCTTGAACACTGAAGCTTTCTTT
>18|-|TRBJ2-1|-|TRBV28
CASSSQEQATPTWDEQFF
TGTGCCAGCAGTTCCCAAGAACAGGCAACCCCCACATGGGATGAGCAGTTCTTC
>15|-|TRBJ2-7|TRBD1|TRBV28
CASSFPLGQAVEQYF
TGTGCCAGCAGTTTCCCCCTGGGACAGGCTGTCGAGCAGTACTTC
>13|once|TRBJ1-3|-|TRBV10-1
CASSSNRFSTIYF
TGCGCCAGCAGCTCCAATCGCTTCAGCACCATATATTTT
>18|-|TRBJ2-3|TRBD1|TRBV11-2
CASSLGRWGDRASDTQYF
TGTGCCAGCAGCTTAGGTCGGTGGGGGGACAGGGCCTCAGATACGCAGTATTTT
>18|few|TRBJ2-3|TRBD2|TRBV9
CASSVDGRSGGGADTQYF
TGTGCCAGCAGCGTAGATGGTCGGAGCGGGGGAGGTGCAGATACGCAGTATTTT
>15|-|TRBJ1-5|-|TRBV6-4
CASSSSPGVNQPQHF
TGTGCCAGCAGTAGTTCTCCGGGGGTCAATCAGCCCCAGCATTTT
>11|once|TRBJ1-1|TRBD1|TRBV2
CAGSETGRAFF
TGTGCCGGATCCGAGACAGGGAGAGCTTTCTTT